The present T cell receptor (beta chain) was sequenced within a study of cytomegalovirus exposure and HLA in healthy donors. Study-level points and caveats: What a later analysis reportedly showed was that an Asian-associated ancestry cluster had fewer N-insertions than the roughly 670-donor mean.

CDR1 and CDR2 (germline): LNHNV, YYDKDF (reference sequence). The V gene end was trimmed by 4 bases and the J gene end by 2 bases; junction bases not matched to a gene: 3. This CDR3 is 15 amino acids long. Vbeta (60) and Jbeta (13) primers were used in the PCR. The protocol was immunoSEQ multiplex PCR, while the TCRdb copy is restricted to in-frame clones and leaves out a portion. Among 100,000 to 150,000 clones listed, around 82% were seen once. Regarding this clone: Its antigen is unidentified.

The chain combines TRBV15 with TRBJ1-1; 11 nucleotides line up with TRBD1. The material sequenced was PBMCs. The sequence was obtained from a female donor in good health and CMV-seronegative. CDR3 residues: CATSTGQGANTEAFF. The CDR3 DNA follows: TGTGCCACCAGCACCGGACAGGGGGCCAACACTGAAGCTTTCTTT.